The TCR beta chain under discussion was sequenced for a study of cytomegalovirus exposure and HLA in healthy donors. V shed 2 bases and J shed 7 bases, with 21 bases lying between them. CDR3 size: 17 residues. The germline V gene has CDR1 SEHNR and CDR2 FQNEAQ (reference sequence). Only in-frame clones appear in the TCRdb table, and some are missing; sequencing was by immunoSEQ multiplex PCR. The sample shows about 130,000 clones, 75% to 90% of them seen only once. The origin of this receptor is a young woman in good health and CMV-seronegative. The chain employs TRBV7-9 and TRBJ2-1, with D uncertain. The sequenced sample was PBMCs. The CDR3 loop reads CASSLSSELRLENEQFF. The CDR3 DNA reads TGTGCCAGCAGCTTATCCTCCGAGCTCCGACTTGAGAATGAGCAGTTCTTC.